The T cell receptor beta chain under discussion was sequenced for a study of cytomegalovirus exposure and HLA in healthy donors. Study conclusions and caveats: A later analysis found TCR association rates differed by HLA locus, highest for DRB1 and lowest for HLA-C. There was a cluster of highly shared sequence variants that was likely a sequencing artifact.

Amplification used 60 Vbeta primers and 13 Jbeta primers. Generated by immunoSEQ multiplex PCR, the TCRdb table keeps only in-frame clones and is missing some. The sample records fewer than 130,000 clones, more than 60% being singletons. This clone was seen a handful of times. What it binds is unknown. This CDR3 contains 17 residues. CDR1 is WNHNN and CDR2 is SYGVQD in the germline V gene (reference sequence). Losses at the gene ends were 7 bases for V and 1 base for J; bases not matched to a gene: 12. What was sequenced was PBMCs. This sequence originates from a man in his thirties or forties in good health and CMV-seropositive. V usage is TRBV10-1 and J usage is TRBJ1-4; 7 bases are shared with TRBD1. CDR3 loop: CASTERQGAETNEKLFF. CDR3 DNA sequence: TGCGCCAGCACCGAGAGACAGGGAGCCGAAACTAATGAAAAACTGTTTTTT.